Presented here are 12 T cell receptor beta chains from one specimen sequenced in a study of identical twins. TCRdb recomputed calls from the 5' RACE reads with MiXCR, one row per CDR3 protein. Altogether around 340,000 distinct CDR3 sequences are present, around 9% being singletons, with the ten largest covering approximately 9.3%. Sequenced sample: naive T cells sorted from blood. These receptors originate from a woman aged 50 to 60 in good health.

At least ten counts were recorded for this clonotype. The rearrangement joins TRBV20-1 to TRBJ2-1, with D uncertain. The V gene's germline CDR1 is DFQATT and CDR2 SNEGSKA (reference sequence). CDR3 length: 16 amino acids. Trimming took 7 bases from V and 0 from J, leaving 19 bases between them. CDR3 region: CSVTHPRISSYNEQFF. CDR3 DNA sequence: TGCAGTGTCACCCACCCTAGGATTAGCTCCTACAATGAGCAGTTCTTC.

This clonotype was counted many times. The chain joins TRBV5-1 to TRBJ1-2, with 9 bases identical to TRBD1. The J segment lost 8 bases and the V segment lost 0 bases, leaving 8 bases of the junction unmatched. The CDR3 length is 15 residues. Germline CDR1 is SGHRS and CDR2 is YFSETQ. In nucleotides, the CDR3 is TGCGCCAGCAGCTTGGCCCATACAGGGGGCTTGGGCTACACCTTC. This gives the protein CASSLAHTGGLGYTF. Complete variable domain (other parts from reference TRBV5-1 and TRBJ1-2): KAGVTQTPRYLIKTRGQQVTLSCSPISGHRSVSWYQQTPGQGLQFLFEYFSETQRNKGNFPGRFSGRQFSNSRSEMNVSTLELGDSALYLCASSLAHTGGLGYTFGSGTRLTVV.

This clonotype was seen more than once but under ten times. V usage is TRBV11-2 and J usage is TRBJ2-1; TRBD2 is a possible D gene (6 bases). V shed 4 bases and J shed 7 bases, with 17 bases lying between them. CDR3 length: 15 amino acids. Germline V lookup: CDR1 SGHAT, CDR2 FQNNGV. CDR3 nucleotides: TGTGCCAGCAGCTCCGGGACGCCGGCGGGAAATGAGCAGTTCTTC. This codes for CASSSGTPAGNEQFF.

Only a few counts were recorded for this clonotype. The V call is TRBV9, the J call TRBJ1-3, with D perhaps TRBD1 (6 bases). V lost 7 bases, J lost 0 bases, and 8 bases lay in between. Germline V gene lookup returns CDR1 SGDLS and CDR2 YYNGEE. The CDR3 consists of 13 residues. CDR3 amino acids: CASGRGSGNTIYF. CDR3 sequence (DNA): TGTGCCAGCGGCAGGGGCTCTGGAAACACCATATATTTT. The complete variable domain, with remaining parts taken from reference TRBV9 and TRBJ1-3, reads DSGVTQTPKHLITATGQRVTLRCSPRSGDLSVYWYQQSLDQGLQFLIQYYNGEERAKGNILERFSAQQFPDLHSELNLSSLELGDSALYFCASGRGSGNTIYFGEGSWLTVV.

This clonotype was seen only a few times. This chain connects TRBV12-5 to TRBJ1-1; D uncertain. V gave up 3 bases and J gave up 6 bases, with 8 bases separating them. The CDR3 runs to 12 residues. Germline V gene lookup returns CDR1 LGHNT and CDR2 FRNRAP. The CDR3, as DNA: TGTGCTAGTGGTTTTGAGTTTGCTGAAGCTTTCTTT. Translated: CASGFEFAEAFF. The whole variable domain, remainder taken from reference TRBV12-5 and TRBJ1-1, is DARVTQTPRHKVTEMGQEVTMRCQPILGHNTVFWYRQTMMQGLELLAYFRNRAPLDDSGMPKDRFSAEMPDATLATLKIQPSEPRDSAVYFCASGFEFAEAFFGQGTRLTVV.

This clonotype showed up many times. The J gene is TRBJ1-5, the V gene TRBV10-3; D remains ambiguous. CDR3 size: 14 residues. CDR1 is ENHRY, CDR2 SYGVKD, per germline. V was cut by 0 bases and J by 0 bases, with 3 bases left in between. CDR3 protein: CAISESDSNQPQHF. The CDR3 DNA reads TGTGCCATCAGTGAGTCGGATAGCAATCAGCCCCAGCATTTT.

The CDR3 nucleotides read TGTGCCAGCTCAGCCCTAGGAGGGAGGAGCACAGATACGCAGTATTTT. It encodes CASSALGGRSTDTQYF. The chain has TRBV18 and TRBJ2-3; D possibly corresponds to TRBD2 (6 bases). Germline CDR1 reads KGHSH; CDR2 reads LQKENI. The V end was cut by 5 bases, the J end by 0 bases, with 15 bases between. CDR3 length equals 16 residues.

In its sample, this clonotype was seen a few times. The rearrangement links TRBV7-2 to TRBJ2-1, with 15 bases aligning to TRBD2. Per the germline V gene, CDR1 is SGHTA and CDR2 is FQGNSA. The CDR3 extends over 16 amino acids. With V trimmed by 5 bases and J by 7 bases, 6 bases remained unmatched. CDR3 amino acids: CASSPPGLAGGNEQFF. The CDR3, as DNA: TGTGCCAGCAGCCCTCCGGGACTAGCGGGGGGAAATGAGCAGTTCTTC.

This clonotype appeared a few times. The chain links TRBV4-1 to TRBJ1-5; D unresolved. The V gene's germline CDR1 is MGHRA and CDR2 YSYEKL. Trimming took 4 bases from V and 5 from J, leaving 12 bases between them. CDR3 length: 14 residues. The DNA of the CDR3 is TGCGCCAGCAGCCCCGGCGTGGGGTATCAGCCCCAGCATTTT. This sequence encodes CASSPGVGYQPQHF.

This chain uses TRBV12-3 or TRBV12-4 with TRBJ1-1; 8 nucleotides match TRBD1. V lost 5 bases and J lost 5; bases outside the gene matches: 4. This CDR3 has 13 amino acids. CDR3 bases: TGTGCCAGCAGTGGACAGGGTTGGACTGAAGCTTTCTTT. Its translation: CASSGQGWTEAFF.

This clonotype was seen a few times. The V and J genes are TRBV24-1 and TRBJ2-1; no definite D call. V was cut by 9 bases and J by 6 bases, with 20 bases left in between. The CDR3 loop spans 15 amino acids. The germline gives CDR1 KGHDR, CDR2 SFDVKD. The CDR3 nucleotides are TGTGCCACCGCCCAAAGACTGGGTCAACTCAATGAGCAGTTCTTC. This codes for CATAQRLGQLNEQFF.

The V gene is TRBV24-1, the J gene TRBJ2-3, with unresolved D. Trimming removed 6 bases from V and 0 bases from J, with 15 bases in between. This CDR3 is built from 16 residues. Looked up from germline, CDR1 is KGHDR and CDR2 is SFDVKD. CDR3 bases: TGTGCCACCAGTTGGTCCAACCGGGCTAGCACAGATACGCAGTATTTT. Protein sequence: CATSWSNRASTDTQYF.